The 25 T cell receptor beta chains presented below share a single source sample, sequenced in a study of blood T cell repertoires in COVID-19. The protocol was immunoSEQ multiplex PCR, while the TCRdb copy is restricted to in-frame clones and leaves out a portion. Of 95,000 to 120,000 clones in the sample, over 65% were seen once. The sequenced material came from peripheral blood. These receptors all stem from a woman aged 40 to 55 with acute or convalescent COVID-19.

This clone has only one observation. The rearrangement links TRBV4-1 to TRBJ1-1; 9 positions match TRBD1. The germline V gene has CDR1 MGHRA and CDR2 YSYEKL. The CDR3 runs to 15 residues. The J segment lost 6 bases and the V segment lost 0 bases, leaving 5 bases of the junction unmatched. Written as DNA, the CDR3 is TGCGCCAGCAGCCAAGACCCGGGACAGGGAGCTGAAGCTTTCTTT. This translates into CASSQDPGQGAEAFF.

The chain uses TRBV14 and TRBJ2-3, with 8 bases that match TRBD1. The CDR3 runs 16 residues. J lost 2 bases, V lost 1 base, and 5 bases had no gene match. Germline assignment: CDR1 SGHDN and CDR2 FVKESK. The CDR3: CASSQADRGITDTQYF. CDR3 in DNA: TGTGCCAGCAGCCAAGCCGACAGGGGTATCACAGATACGCAGTATTTT.

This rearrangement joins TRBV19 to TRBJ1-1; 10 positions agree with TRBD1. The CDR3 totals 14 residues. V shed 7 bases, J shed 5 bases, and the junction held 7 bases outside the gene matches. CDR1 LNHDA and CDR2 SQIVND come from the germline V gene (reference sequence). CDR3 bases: TGTGCCAGTACCTGGACAGGGGGTAGGACTGAAGCTTTCTTT. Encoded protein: CASTWTGGRTEAFF.

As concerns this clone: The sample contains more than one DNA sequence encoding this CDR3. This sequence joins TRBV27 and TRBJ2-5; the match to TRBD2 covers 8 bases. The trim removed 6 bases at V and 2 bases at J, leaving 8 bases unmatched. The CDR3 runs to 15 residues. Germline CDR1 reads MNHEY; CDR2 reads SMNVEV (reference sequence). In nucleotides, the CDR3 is TGTGCCAGCAGACGAGGGACTAGTGGGCAAGAGACCCAGTACTTC. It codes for CASRRGTSGQETQYF.

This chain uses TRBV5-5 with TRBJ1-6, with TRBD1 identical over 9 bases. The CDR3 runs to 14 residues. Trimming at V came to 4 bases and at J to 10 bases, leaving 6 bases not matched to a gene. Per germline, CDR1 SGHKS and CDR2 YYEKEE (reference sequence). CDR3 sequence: CASSLGTGQSPLHF. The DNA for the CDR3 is TGTGCCAGCAGCCTTGGGACAGGGCAGTCACCCCTCCACTTT. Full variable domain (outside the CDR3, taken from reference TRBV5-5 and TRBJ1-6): DAGVTQSPTHLIKTRGQQVTLRCSPISGHKSVSWYQQVLGQGPQFIFQYYEKEERGRGNFPDRFSARQFPNYSSELNVNALLLGDSALYLCASSLGTGQSPLHFGNGTRLTVT.

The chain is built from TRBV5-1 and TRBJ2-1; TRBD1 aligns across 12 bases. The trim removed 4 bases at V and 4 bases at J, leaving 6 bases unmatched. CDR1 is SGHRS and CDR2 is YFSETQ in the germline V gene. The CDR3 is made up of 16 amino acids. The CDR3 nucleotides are TGCGCCAGCAGCGATCCGGGACAGGGGGCTTACAATGAGCAGTTCTTC. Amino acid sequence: CASSDPGQGAYNEQFF.

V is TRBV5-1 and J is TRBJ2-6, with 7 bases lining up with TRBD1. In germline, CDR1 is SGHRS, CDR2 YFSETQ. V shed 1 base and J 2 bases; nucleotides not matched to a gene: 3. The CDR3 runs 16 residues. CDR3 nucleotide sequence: TGCGCCAGCAGCTTGTCCAGGGGGACTGGGGCCAACGTCCTGACTTTC. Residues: CASSLSRGTGANVLTF.

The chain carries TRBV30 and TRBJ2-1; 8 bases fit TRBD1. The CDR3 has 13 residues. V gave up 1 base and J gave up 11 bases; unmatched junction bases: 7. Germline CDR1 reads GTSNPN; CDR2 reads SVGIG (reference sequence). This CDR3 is CAWSDQGAYKQFF. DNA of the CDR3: TGTGCCTGGAGTGACCAGGGGGCGTATAAGCAGTTCTTC.

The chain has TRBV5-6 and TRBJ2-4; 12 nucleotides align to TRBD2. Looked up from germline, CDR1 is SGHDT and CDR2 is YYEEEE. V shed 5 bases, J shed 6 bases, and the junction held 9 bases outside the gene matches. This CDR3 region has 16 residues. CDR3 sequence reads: CASRFTSGGLSNIQYF. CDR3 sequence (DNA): TGTGCCAGCAGATTCACTAGCGGGGGGCTGTCAAACATTCAGTACTTC.

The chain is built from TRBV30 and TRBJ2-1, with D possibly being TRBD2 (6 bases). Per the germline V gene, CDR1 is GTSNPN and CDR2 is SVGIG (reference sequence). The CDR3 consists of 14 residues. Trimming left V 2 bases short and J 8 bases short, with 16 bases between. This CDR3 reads CAWSIRGLGDEQFF. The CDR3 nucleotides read TGTGCCTGGAGTATTCGGGGACTCGGGGATGAGCAGTTCTTC.

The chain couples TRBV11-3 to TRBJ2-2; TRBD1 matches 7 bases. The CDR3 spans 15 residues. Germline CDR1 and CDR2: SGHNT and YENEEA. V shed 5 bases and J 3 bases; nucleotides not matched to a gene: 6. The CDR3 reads CASSLTGTDTGELFF. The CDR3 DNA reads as TGTGCCAGCAGCCTGACAGGGACGGACACCGGGGAGCTGTTTTTT.

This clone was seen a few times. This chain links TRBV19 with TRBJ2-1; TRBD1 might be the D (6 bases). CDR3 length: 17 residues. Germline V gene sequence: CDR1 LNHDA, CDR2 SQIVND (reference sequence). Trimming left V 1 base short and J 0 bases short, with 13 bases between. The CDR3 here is CASSIGSGVNSYNEQFF. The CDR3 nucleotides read TGTGCCAGTAGTATAGGGTCAGGGGTCAACTCCTACAATGAGCAGTTCTTC.

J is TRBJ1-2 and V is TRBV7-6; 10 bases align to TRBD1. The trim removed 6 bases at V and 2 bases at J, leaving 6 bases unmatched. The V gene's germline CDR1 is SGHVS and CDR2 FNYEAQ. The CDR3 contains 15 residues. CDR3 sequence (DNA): TGTGCCAGCAGATACCGGACAGGGGGGAACTATGGCTACACCTTC. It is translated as CASRYRTGGNYGYTF.

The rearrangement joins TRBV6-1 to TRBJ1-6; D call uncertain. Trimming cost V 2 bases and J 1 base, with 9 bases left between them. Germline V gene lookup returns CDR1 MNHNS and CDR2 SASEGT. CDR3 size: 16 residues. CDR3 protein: CASSESWRSYNSPLHF. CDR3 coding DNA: TGTGCCAGCAGTGAATCGTGGAGATCCTATAATTCACCCCTCCACTTT.

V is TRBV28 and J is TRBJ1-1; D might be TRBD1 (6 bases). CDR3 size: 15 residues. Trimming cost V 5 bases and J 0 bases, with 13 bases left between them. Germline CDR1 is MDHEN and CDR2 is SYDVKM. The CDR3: CASSITQGMNTEAFF. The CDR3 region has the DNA TGTGCCAGCAGTATAACACAGGGCATGAACACTGAAGCTTTCTTT.

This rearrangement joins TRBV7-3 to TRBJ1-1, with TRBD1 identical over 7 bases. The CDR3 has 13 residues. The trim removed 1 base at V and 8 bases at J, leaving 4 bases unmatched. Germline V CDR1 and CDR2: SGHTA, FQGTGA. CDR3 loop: CASSLSGTEEAFF. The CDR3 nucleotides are TGTGCCAGCAGCTTAAGTGGGACAGAGGAAGCTTTCTTT.

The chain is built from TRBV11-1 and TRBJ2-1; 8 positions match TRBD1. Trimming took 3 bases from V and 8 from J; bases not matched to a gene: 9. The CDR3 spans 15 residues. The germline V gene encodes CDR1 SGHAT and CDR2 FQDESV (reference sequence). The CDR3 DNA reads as TGTGCCAGCAGCTTCGGACAGGGAGGTATCGATGAGCAGTTCTTC. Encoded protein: CASSFGQGGIDEQFF.

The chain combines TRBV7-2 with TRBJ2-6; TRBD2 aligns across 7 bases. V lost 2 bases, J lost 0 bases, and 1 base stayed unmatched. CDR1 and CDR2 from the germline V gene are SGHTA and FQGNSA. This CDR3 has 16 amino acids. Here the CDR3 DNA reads TGTGCCAGCAGCTTAAGCGGGATCTCTGGGGCCAACGTCCTGACTTTC. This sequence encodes CASSLSGISGANVLTF.

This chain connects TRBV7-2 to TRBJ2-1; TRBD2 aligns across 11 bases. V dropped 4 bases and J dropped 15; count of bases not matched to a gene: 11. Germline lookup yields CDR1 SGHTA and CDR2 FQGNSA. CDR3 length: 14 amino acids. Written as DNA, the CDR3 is TGTGCCAGCAGCTCGAGCTCGCTAGCGGGGGGCCCGTTCTTC. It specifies CASSSSSLAGGPFF.

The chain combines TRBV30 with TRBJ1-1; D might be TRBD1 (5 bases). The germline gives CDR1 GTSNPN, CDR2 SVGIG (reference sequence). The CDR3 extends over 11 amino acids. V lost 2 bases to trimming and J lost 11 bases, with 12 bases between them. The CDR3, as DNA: TGTGCCTGGAGTTGGGGCGAAGTGGCTTTCTTT. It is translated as CAWSWGEVAFF.

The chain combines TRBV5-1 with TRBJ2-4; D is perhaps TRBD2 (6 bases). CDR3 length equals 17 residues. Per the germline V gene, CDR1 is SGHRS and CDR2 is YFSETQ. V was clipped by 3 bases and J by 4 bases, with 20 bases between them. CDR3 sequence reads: CASSSTSGNSGKNIQYF. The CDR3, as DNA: TGCGCCAGCAGCTCCACCTCGGGAAATAGCGGAAAAAACATTCAGTACTTC.

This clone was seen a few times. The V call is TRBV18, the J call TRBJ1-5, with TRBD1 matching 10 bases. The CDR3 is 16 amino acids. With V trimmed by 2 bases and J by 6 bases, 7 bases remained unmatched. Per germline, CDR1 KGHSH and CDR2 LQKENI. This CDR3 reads CASSPTLGQGTQPQHF. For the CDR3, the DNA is TGTGCCAGCTCACCAACATTGGGACAGGGGACTCAGCCCCAGCATTTT.

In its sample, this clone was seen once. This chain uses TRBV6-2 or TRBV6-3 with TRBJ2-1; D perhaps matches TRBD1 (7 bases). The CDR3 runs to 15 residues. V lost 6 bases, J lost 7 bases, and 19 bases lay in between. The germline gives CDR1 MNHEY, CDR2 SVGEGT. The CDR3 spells CASSSDREVRNEQFF. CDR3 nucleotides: TGTGCCAGCAGCTCTGACAGGGAGGTAAGGAATGAGCAGTTCTTC.

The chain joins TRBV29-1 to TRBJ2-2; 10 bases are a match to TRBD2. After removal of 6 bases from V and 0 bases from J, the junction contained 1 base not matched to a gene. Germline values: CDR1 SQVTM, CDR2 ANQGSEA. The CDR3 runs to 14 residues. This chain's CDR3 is CSVLAGTNTGELFF. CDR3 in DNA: TGCAGCGTACTAGCGGGAACGAACACCGGGGAGCTGTTTTTT.

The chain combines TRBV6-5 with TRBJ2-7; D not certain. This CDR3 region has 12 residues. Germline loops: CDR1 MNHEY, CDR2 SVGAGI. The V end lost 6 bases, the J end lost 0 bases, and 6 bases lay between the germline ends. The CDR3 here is CASREYSYEQYF. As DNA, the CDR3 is TGTGCCAGCAGGGAGTACTCCTACGAGCAGTACTTC.